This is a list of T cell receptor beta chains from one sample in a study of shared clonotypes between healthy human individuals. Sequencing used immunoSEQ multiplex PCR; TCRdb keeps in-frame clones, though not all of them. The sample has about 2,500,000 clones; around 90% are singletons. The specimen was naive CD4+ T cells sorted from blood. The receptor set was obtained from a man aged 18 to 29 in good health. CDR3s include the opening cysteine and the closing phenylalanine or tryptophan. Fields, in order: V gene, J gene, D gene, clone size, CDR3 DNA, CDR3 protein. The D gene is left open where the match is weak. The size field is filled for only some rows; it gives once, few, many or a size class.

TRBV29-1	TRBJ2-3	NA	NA	TGCAGCGTTGAAGGGGTGGGGTCCATGAAGGATACGCAGTATTTT	CSVEGVGSMKDTQYF
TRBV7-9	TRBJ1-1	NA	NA	TGTGCCAGCAGCTCCTCGCGAGGGAGGAGCACTGAAGCTTTCTTT	CASSSSRGRSTEAFF
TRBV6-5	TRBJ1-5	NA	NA	TGTGCCAGCAGTAGGGGCGCGTTGAATCAGCCCCAGCATTTT	CASSRGALNQPQHF
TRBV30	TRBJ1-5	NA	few	TGTGCCTGGAGTTCCGGGGGGAATCAGCCCCAGCATTTT	CAWSSGGNQPQHF
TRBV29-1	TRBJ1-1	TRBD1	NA	TGCAGCGTCCGGACAGGGCCAGGTGCGAACACTGAAGCTTTCTTT	CSVRTGPGANTEAFF
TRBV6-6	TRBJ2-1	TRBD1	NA	TGTGCCAGCAGTTTCGGGACAGGGCCCTACAATGAGCAGTTCTTC	CASSFGTGPYNEQFF
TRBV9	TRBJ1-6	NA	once	TGTGCCAGCAGCGTAGAGGTGTCCTATAATTCACCCCTCCACTTT	CASSVEVSYNSPLHF
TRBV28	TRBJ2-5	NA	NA	TGTGCCAGCAGCCGCCGCCCAGTTACAGAGACCCAGTACTTC	CASSRRPVTETQYF
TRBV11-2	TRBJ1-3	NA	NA	TGTGCCAGCAGCTTATCTGTCAACACCATATATTTT	CASSLSVNTIYF
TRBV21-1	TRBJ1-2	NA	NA	TGTGCCAGCAGCCCGATAAGGACAGGGGTCCTGCCCCTCTATGGCTACACCTTC	CASSPIRTGVLPLYGYTF
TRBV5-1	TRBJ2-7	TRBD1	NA	TGCGCCAGCAGCCCCAGAGAGGACAGGGTCGTCTATAAGCAGTACTTC	CASSPREDRVVYKQYF
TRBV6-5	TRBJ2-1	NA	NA	TGTGCCAGCAGTTATTCCTGGCGGGACTCCTACAATGAGCAGTTCTTC	CASSYSWRDSYNEQFF
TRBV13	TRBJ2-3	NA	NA	TGTGCCAGCAGCCCCCTAGGTGTGGATACGCAGTATTTT	CASSPLGVDTQYF
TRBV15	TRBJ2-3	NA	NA	TGTGCCACCAGCAGATTCAGGGGGGCAGATACGCAGTATTTT	CATSRFRGADTQYF
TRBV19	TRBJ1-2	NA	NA	TGTGCCAGTAGCCCCAGGGGCATAGGCTATGGCTACACCTTC	CASSPRGIGYGYTF
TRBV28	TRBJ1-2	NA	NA	TGTGCCAGCAATGGTGGCGGCCAAAAGATTGGCTACACCTTC	CASNGGGQKIGYTF
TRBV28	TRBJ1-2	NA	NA	TGTGCCAGCAGTTCCCCTCCGGGGGCCAGTGGCTACACCTTC	CASSSPPGASGYTF
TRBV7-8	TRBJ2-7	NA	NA	TGTGCCAGCAGCGGTTCCTACGAGCAGTACTTC	CASSGSYEQYF
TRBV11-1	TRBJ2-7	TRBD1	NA	TGTGCCAGCAGCTTAGTCTCGGGACAGGTCTACGAGCAGTACTTC	CASSLVSGQVYEQYF
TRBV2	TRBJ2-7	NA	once	TGTGCCAGCAGTGAAATAACGACGGGTCACGAGCAGTACTTC	CASSEITTGHEQYF
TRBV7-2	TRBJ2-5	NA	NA	TGTGCCAGCAACTTTAAGTACTTGGAGCAAGAGACCCAGTACTTC	CASNFKYLEQETQYF
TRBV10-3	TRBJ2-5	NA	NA	TGTGCCATCAGTGAGGGTAAAGAGACCCAGTACTTC	CAISEGKETQYF
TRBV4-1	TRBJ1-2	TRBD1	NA	TGCGCCAGCAGCCAAGTTGGAGGACAGGGAATGGGCTATGGCTACACCTTC	CASSQVGGQGMGYGYTF